This T cell receptor beta chain derives from a study of blood T cell repertoires in COVID-19. Measured with immunoSEQ multiplex PCR; TCRdb has only the in-frame clones, and not every one. The table has some 300,000 clones, 90% seen once; the top ten hold approximately 4%. The V end lost 5 bases, the J end lost 7 bases, and 14 bases lay between the germline ends. Germline V gives CDR1 SGHAT, CDR2 FQNNGV. The CDR3 spans 13 residues. The receptor was isolated from a woman in her late teens or twenties with acute COVID-19. The gene calls are TRBV11-2 and TRBJ1-2, with D unclear. The material sequenced was PBMCs or T cells enriched from blood (not recorded which). CDR3 in amino acids: CASSPSGVGGYTF. CDR3 nucleotides: TGTGCCAGCAGCCCAAGCGGGGTGGGTGGCTACACCTTC.